The present entry profiles one TCR beta chain with its context. The sample belongs to a study of T cell changes during pregnancy in multiple sclerosis. Clones were sequenced by immunoSEQ multiplex PCR, and TCRdb holds only the in-frame ones, with some missing. Of approximately 100,000 clones listed, about 91% are singletons. Trimming took off 0 bases at V and 10 bases at J, with 14 bases between the two ends. Germline loops: CDR1 SGHRS, CDR2 YFSETQ. The CDR3 covers 15 residues. The rearrangement joins TRBV5-1 to TRBJ1-6; TRBD1 is a possible D gene (5 bases). Material: peripheral blood, obtained after pregnancy. This sequence originates from a female donor in good health, enrolled as a control in a pregnancy study. Here the CDR3 DNA reads TGCGCCAGCAGCTTGGCTAAGGAGGGGCAATCACCCCTCCACTTT. Encoded protein: CASSLAKEGQSPLHF. Full variable domain (rest looked up from reference TRBV5-1 and TRBJ1-6): KAGVTQTPRYLIKTRGQQVTLSCSPISGHRSVSWYQQTPGQGLQFLFEYFSETQRNKGNFPGRFSGRQFSNSRSEMNVSTLELGDSALYLCASSLAKEGQSPLHFGNGTRLTVT.